This T cell receptor beta chain was identified during a study of prognosis after radiotherapy for stage I lung cancer. Study-level information: Radiotherapy preceded distant metastases in a handful of patients (median about seven months); some 15 showed no significant progression. Study outcomes and limitations: A difference in TRBV and TRBJ gene usage was reportedly seen between patients with and without metastases.

There are many counts of this clonotype. What it binds is not known. This may be a read error, as it is one base from a much larger clone. Peripheral blood, in approximately 6.3-milliliter volumes, was drawn at each of two time points. Genomic DNA yielded TCR beta CDR3, amplified by two-round multiplex PCR. Individual primers that were specific to each TRBV and TRBJ gene served in first-round PCR. Via MiXCR, TCRdb re-called the multiplex PCR reads, giving one row per CDR3 protein. The repertoire has 20,000 to 30,000 distinct CDR3 sequences, roughly two fifths of them found once; the top ten carry roughly a fifth. The sequence came from a donor aged 50 or older with non-small cell lung cancer. The sample here was PBMCs, taken before or after stereotactic body radiation therapy (not recorded which).

This CDR3 is CASSSTRDTVYGYTF. Here the CDR3 DNA reads TGTGCCAGCAGTTCTACCCGGGACACCGTCTATGGCTACACCTTC. V is TRBV2 and J is TRBJ1-2; maybe TRBD1 (6 bases). Germline V lookup: CDR1 SNHLY, CDR2 FYNNEI. The CDR3 has 15 amino acids. Trimming took 5 bases from V and 4 from J, leaving 17 bases between them.